This is a list of T cell receptor beta chains from one sample in a study of sequential checkpoint blockade in melanoma. TCRdb's copy holds only in-frame clones and misses some; the assay was immunoSEQ multiplex PCR. The sample includes a few thousand clones, roughly 33% of them seen just once. This specimen consisted of tumor tissue (inferred from file names), obtained from a patient given nivolumab and ipilimumab in sequence. Receptors were obtained from a human donor with melanoma. The CDR3 runs from the conserved cysteine through the conserved F or W. D genes are given only for firm matches. Not every row has a clone size; where given, it reads once, few, many or a size class.

>once|TRBV19|TRBJ2-6|TRBD1
TGTGCCAGCTCAGGGGGAGCTGGGGCCAACGTCCTGACTTTC
CASSGGAGANVLTF
>few|TRBV28|TRBJ2-3|TRBD1
TGTGCCAGCAGTCTCACGGGACAGGGGACTTTACCTAGCACAGATACGCAGTATTTT
CASSLTGQGTLPSTDTQYF
>NA|TRBV28|TRBJ1-3|NA
TGTGCCAGCAGGCCCCGGGACATCTACTTACCCTCTGGAAACACCATATATTTT
CASRPRDIYLPSGNTIYF
>few|TRBV6-8|TRBJ1-2|NA
TGTGCCAGCAGTTACTCGAGTGGCGGCTACACCTTC
CASSYSSGGYTF
>NA|TRBV15|TRBJ1-2|NA
TGTGCCACCAGCAGACGGTCTTGGGGGCAGGGAGTCTATGGCTACACCTTC
CATSRRSWGQGVYGYTF
>NA|TRBV6-8|TRBJ1-2|NA
TGTGCCAGCAGTCCGACAGGCTTTACCCACTATGGCTACACCTTC
CASSPTGFTHYGYTF
>NA|TRBV6-8|TRBJ2-6|NA
TGTGCCAGCAGTCGACCCTGGGGCCACTCTGGGGCCAACGTCCTGACTTTC
CASSRPWGHSGANVLTF
>few|TRBV7-5|TRBJ2-2|NA
TGTGCCAGCAGCCCCCTCGGGGCGGGAGCTAACACCGGGGAGCTGTTTTTT
CASSPLGAGANTGELFF
>few|TRBV11-3|TRBJ2-1|NA
TGTGCCAGCAGAGGGCAGAGCGACACCCCGAGCTACAATGAGCAGTTCTTC
CASRGQSDTPSYNEQFF
>NA|TRBV2|TRBJ1-1|NA
TGTGCCAGCATTCGGACCCTGGAAATTTCGAACACTGAAGCTTTCTTT
CASIRTLEISNTEAFF
>few|TRBV6-8|TRBJ2-4|TRBD1
TGTGCCAGCAGTTCAGCCGGGACAGGTGGGAACATTCAGTACTTC
CASSSAGTGGNIQYF
>NA|TRBV23-1|TRBJ1-2|NA
TGCGCCAGCAGTCAATCCCACAGGCCTACGGGTACCTTC
CASSQSHRPTGTF
>NA|TRBV19|TRBJ2-7|TRBD1
TGTGCCAGTAGCGGACAGGTTAACTCCTACGAGCAGTACTTC
CASSGQVNSYEQYF
>few|TRBV6-7|TRBJ1-1|TRBD1
TGTGCCAGCAGTTGGCAGGGGGTTGCTGAAGCTTTCTTT
CASSWQGVAEAFF